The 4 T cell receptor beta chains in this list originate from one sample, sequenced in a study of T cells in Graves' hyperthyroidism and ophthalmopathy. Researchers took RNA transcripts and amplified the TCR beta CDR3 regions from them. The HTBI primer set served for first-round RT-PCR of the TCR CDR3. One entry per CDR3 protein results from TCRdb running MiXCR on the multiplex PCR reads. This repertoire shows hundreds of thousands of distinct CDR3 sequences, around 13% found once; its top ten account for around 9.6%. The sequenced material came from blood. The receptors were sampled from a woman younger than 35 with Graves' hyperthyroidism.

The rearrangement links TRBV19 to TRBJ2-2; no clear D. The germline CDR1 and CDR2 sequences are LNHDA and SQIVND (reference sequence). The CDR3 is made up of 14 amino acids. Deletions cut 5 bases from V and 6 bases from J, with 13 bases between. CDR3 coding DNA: TGTGCCAGTAGTTCGTACCTTGGGGCCGGGGAGCTGTTTTTT. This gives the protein CASSSYLGAGELFF. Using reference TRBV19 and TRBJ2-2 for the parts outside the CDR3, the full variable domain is DGGITQSPKYLFRKEGQNVTLSCEQNLNHDAMYWYRQDPGQGLRLIYYSQIVNDFQKGDIAEGYSVSREKKESFPLTVTSAQKNPTAFYLCASSSYLGAGELFFGEGSRLTVL.

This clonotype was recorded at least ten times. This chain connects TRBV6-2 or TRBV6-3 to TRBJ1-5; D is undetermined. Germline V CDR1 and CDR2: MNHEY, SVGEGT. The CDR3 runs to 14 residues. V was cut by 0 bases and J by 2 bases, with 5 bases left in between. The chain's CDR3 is CASSYSSRNQPQHF. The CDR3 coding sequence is TGTGCCAGCAGTTACTCGTCACGCAATCAGCCCCAGCATTTT.

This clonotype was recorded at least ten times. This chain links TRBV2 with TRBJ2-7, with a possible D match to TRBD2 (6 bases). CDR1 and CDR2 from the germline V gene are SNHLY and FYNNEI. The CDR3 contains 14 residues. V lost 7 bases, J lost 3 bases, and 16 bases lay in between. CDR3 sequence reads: CASNPGWGVYEQYF. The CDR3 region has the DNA TGTGCCAGCAACCCAGGGTGGGGGGTCTACGAGCAGTACTTC. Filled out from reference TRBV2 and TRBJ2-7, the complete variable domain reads EPEVTQTPSHQVTQMGQEVILRCVPISNHLYFYWYRQILGQKVEFLVSFYNNEISEKSEIFDDQFSVERPDGSNFTLKIRSTKLEDSAMYFCASNPGWGVYEQYFGPGTRLTVT.

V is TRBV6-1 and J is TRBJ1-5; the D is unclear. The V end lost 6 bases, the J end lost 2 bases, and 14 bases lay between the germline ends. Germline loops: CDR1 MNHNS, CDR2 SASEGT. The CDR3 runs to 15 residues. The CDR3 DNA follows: TGTGCCAGCAGCCCCCGGGGAATGGGCAATCAGCCCCAGCATTTT. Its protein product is CASSPRGMGNQPQHF.